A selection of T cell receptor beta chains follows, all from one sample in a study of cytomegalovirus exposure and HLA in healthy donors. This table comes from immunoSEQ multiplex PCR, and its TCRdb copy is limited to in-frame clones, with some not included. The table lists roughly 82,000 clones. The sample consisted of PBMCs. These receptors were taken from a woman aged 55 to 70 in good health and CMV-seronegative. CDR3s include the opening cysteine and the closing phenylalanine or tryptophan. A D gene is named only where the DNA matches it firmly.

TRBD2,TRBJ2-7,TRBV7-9,CASSFLAGAYEQYF,TGTGCCAGCAGCTTTCTAGCGGGAGCCTACGAGCAGTACTTC
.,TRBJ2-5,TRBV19,CASSRGIPQETQYF,TGTGCCAGTAGTCGGGGGATCCCGCAAGAGACCCAGTACTTC
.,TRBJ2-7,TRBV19,CASSRAGYEQYF,TGTGCCAGTAGTCGGGCAGGGTACGAGCAGTACTTC
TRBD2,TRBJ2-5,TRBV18,CASSPVLAVQETQYF,TGTGCCAGCTCACCTGTACTAGCGGTACAAGAGACCCAGTACTTC
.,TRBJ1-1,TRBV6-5,CASTRGAEAFF,TGTGCCAGCACCAGGGGCGCTGAAGCTTTCTTT
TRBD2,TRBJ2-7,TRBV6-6,CASSMTSGSYEQYF,TGTGCCAGCAGCATGACTAGCGGATCCTACGAGCAGTACTTC
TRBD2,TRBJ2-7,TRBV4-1,CASSQATSGRALSYEQYF,TGCGCCAGCAGCCAAGCGACTAGCGGGAGGGCCCTCTCCTACGAGCAGTACTTC
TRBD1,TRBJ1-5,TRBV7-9,CASSLVGQGGFNQPQHF,TGTGCCAGCAGCTTAGTGGGACAGGGGGGTTTCAATCAGCCCCAGCATTTT
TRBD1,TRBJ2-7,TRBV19,CASSPRTGINEQYF,TGTGCCAGTAGTCCTCGGACAGGTATCAACGAGCAGTACTTC
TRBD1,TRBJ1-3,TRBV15,CATSRDGQGISGNTIYF,TGTGCCACCAGCAGAGATGGACAGGGAATCTCTGGAAACACCATATATTTT
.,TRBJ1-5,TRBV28,CASSLRQGGQPQHF,TGTGCCAGCAGTTTAAGGCAGGGCGGCCAGCCCCAGCATTTT
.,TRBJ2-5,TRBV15,CATSKDRGQQETQYF,TGTGCCACCAGCAAAGATAGGGGCCAGCAAGAGACCCAGTACTTC
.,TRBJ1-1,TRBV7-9,CASSSRRGNTEAFF,TGTGCCAGCAGCTCACGGAGGGGGAACACTGAAGCTTTCTTT
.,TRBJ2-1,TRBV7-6,CASSPTSLLSYNEQFF,TGTGCCAGCAGCCCAACTAGCCTCCTTTCCTACAATGAGCAGTTCTTC
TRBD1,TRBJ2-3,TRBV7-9,CASSRDSGYTQYF,TGTGCCAGCAGTCGGGACAGCGGATATACGCAGTATTTT
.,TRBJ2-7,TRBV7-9,CASSLQGWEQYF,TGTGCCAGCAGCTTACAGGGCTGGGAGCAGTACTTC
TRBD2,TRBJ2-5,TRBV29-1,CSVAEAGGPRHF,TGCAGCGTTGCCGAGGCGGGGGGGCCGCGGCACTTC
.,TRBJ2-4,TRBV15,CATSRVQSRRAKNIQYF,TGTGCCACCAGCAGAGTTCAGTCCCGGAGGGCCAAAAACATTCAGTACTTC
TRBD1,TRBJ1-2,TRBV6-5,CASSYSQGEHYGYTF,TGTGCCAGCAGTTACTCCCAGGGGGAGCACTATGGCTACACCTTC
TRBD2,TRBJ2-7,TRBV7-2,CASRTSGKVYEQYF,TGTGCCAGCAGGACAAGCGGGAAGGTGTACGAGCAGTACTTC
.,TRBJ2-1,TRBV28,CASSLRQGGNEQFF,TGTGCCAGCAGTTTAAGGCAGGGGGGCAATGAGCAGTTCTTC
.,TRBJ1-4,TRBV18,CASSLTATNEKLFF,TGTGCCAGCTCACTAACAGCAACTAATGAAAAACTGTTTTTT
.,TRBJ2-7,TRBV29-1,CSAGDGIPHEQYF,TGCAGCGCAGGGGACGGGATTCCCCACGAGCAGTACTTC
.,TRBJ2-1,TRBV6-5,CASSYAGRGVNEQFF,TGTGCCAGCAGTTACGCGGGGCGTGGGGTGAATGAGCAGTTCTTC
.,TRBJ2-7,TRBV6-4,CASSEVGLSFYEQYF,TGTGCCAGCAGTGAGGTGGGACTCTCCTTCTACGAGCAGTACTTC